The present T cell receptor (beta chain) was sequenced within a study of control samples from healthy donors and cancer patients (dated by TCRdb to about 2020). Library creation used the immunoSEQ multiplex PCR assay. Entries here come from immuneACCESS through TCRdb and include only in-frame sequences with V and J called. Some clones fail to appear in such tables; in the studies checked, an unresolved V gene covers under half of the shortfall, and the cause of the remainder is unknown. For this sample there are 150,000 or so clones; just under 95% appear just once. The top ten clones comprise 12% to 15% of the sample. In the case of this clone: This clone's antigen is unknown. No base-level quality is on record; no much larger clone is a single base apart.

V trim: 2 bases; J trim: 0 bases; unmatched bases: 7. The germline V gene sets CDR1 to MNHNS and CDR2 to SASEGT. Inclusive of the bounding cysteine and phenylalanine, the CDR3 is 18 residues long. Of all the DNA, just the CDR3 is kept, 54 bases in frame from base 1. Sample: PBMCs. The sequence derives from a man between 60 and 75 years old with colorectal cancer. The V gene is TRBV6-1 and the J gene is TRBJ2-6, with 7 junctional bases fitting TRBD1. The nucleotide sequence reads as follows: TGTGCCAGCAGTGAAAGGGGGCGCATCTTCTCTGGGGCCAACGTCCTGACTTTC. The translation is CASSERGRIFSGANVLTF.